This is a list of T cell receptor beta chains from one sample in a study of T cell responses to AZD1222 COVID-19 vaccine. Measured with immunoSEQ multiplex PCR; TCRdb has only the in-frame clones, and not every one. This sample yields about 130,000 clones, of which 89% are seen a single time; 9.5% belongs to the top ten. This specimen consisted of peripheral blood, obtained 28 days after the second AZD1222 dose. These receptors originate from an adult who received the AZD1222 COVID-19 vaccine. The CDR3 runs from the conserved cysteine through the conserved F or W. D genes are given only for firm matches. Some rows mark clone size as missing; the rest say once, few, many or name a class of expanded clone.

v_gene	d_gene	j_gene	abundance	CDR3nt	CDR3aa
TRBV9	-	TRBJ2-3	-	TGTGCCAGCAGCGTAGATTTCACTAGGGGCGCAGATACGCAGTATTTT	CASSVDFTRGADTQYF
TRBV6-5	-	TRBJ2-1	-	TGTGCCAGCAGTACTAGCTCCAGCTCCTACAATGAGCAGTTCTTC	CASSTSSSSYNEQFF
TRBV7-9	-	TRBJ2-5	-	TGTGCCAGCAGCTTAAGACAGGATGTGGAGACCCAGTACTTC	CASSLRQDVETQYF
TRBV19	TRBD1	TRBJ1-1	-	TGTGCCAGCGGGACAGCTGGGACTAGGGCTTTCTTT	CASGTAGTRAFF
TRBV5-8	-	TRBJ2-2	once	TGTGCCAGCAGGACTCCCTCCGGGACGGCGAACACCGGGGAGCTGTTTTTT	CASRTPSGTANTGELFF
TRBV5-1	-	TRBJ2-1	-	TGCGCCAGCAGCTTAGCGGATTACAATGAGCAGTTCTTC	CASSLADYNEQFF
TRBV11-3	TRBD1	TRBJ2-1	-	TGTGCCAGCAGCGGCGGACAGGGGGCCGACAATGAGCAGTTCTTC	CASSGGQGADNEQFF
TRBV25-1	-	TRBJ2-7	-	TGTGCCAGCAGTGCGTCCCGGGAGAAGCAGTACTTC	CASSASREKQYF
TRBV19	-	TRBJ2-1	few	TGTGCCAGTAGTATAGGCGGGACATACTACAATGAGCAGTTCTTC	CASSIGGTYYNEQFF
TRBV15	-	TRBJ1-1	-	TGTGCCACCAGCAGAGTGCCGGGGGCGAGAACTGAAGCTTTCTTT	CATSRVPGARTEAFF
TRBV10-2	TRBD2	TRBJ2-7	few	TGCGCCAGCAGACTCGGGACTAGCGTAACCGAACGGCAGTACTTC	CASRLGTSVTERQYF
TRBV7-8	-	TRBJ1-2	-	TGTGCCAGCAGCGTGGGTTTTAACTATGGCTACACCTTC	CASSVGFNYGYTF
TRBV10-2	-	TRBJ1-6	-	TGCGCCAGCAGTGAGGAAAGCGGGGGTTCACCCCTCCACTTT	CASSEESGGSPLHF
TRBV21-1	-	TRBJ2-7	-	TGTGCCAGAGCCGTATCCTACGAGCAGTACTTC	CARAVSYEQYF
TRBV6-2/TRBV6-3	-	TRBJ2-7	-	TGTGCCAGCAGTAAACCCTACTACGAGCAGTACTTC	CASSKPYYEQYF
TRBV5-5	-	TRBJ1-1	once	TGTGCCACCTCCGAATTCGGAGTAGAGGCTTTCTTT	CATSEFGVEAFF
TRBV6-5	-	TRBJ2-3	-	TGTGCCAGCAGTTTCGACTCCGATCACACAGATACGCAGTATTTT	CASSFDSDHTDTQYF
TRBV4-1	TRBD1	TRBJ1-2	-	TGCGCCAGCAGCCAAGGGGACAGCTATGGCTACACCTTC	CASSQGDSYGYTF
TRBV14	TRBD1	TRBJ1-4	-	TGTGCCAGCAGCTATCGACAGGGGGCCTTTTATGAAAAACTGTTTTTT	CASSYRQGAFYEKLFF
TRBV6-1	TRBD1	TRBJ1-2	-	TGTGCCAGCAGTGACCGGGGCGAGGGGGCAGGTGGCTACACCTTC	CASSDRGEGAGGYTF
TRBV19	-	TRBJ1-6	-	TGTGCCAGTCGCCCTCCGACGGGAAATTCACCCCTCCACTTT	CASRPPTGNSPLHF
TRBV6-4	-	TRBJ2-7	-	TGTGCCAGCAGTGACGAGGGAGCGGACTACGAGCAGTACTTC	CASSDEGADYEQYF
TRBV12-3/TRBV12-4	-	TRBJ1-4	-	TGTGCCAGCAGTTTGGCCTGGGGGGAAAAACTGTTTTTT	CASSLAWGEKLFF
TRBV18	TRBD2	TRBJ2-7	-	TGTGCCAGCTCACCTGGGGGGGGGTTGGACGAGCAGTACTTC	CASSPGGGLDEQYF
TRBV3-1/TRBV3-2	-	TRBJ1-5	-	TGTGCCAGCAGCCAAGATAGGATTGGTCAGCCCCAGCATTTT	CASSQDRIGQPQHF
TRBV19	-	TRBJ1-4	once	TGTGCCAGTAGTATCGGGGCACGGCTCAGTAATGAAAAACTGTTTTTT	CASSIGARLSNEKLFF
TRBV2	-	TRBJ2-1	-	TGTGCCAGCAAAAGGGGTAGCTCCTACAATGAGCAGTTCTTC	CASKRGSSYNEQFF
TRBV25-1	TRBD1	TRBJ2-5	-	TGTGCCAGCAGTGCCCGGGACAGGGAGAATGAGACCCAGTACTTC	CASSARDRENETQYF
TRBV7-9	TRBD2	TRBJ2-2	-	TGTGCCAGCAGCTTAGGGACTAGCGCCATCACGTTTTTT	CASSLGTSAITFF
TRBV6-1	-	TRBJ2-1	-	TGTGCCAGCAGTGATGACTACCGGGGCTACAATGAGCAGTTCTTC	CASSDDYRGYNEQFF
TRBV6-5	-	TRBJ2-7	-	TGTGCCTACAGGGTTCGCTTCGAGCAGTACTTC	CAYRVRFEQYF
TRBV5-1	-	TRBJ2-3	-	TGCGCCAGCAGCTTGGATGGTAGTTCAGATACGCAGTATTTT	CASSLDGSSDTQYF
TRBV14	TRBD2	TRBJ2-2	-	TGTGCCAGCAGCACCTTCCTCGGGACTAGCGGTTACACCGGGGAGCTGTTTTTT	CASSTFLGTSGYTGELFF
TRBV5-6	-	TRBJ1-2	few	TGTGCCAGCAGCTTGGTTAGGGAGGGTCCCCTTGGCTACACCTTC	CASSLVREGPLGYTF
TRBV6-6	TRBD1	TRBJ2-3	-	TGTGCCAGCAGTTCGGGACAGGGGACAGATACGCAGTATTTT	CASSSGQGTDTQYF
TRBV18	TRBD1	TRBJ2-3	-	TGTGCCAGCTCACCCCAAAGGGGGCGCACAGATACGCAGTATTTT	CASSPQRGRTDTQYF
TRBV5-1	TRBD1	TRBJ1-4	-	TGCGCCAGCAGCTTCGGACAGGCGTCTAATGAAAAACTGTTTTTT	CASSFGQASNEKLFF
TRBV13	-	TRBJ1-1	-	TGTGCCAGCAGCTTGGGCGGAGGCAGTGAAGCTTTCTTT	CASSLGGGSEAFF
TRBV6-5	TRBD1	TRBJ2-2	-	TGTGCCAGCACCGAGGACAGGGTGTCCGGGGAGCTGTTTTTT	CASTEDRVSGELFF
TRBV18	-	TRBJ1-3	few	TGTGCCAGCTCACCGGGACACGGAAACACCATATATTTT	CASSPGHGNTIYF
TRBV30	TRBD1	TRBJ1-2	once	TGTGCCTGGAAGGGGGGACAGGAGTATGGCTACACCTTC	CAWKGGQEYGYTF
TRBV5-6	-	TRBJ1-2	-	TGTGCCAGCAGCTTGCAGGGGCCTAACTATGGCTACACCTTC	CASSLQGPNYGYTF
TRBV18	-	TRBJ2-1	-	TGTGCCAGCTCACCATCAGGGTCCTTATTAAATGAGCAGTTCTTC	CASSPSGSLLNEQFF